The 9 T cell receptor beta chains presented below share a single source sample, sequenced in a study of early T cells in non-severe SARS-CoV-2 infection (dated by TCRdb to the early 2020s). Receptor libraries were prepared by 5' RACE. Reads for this sample came from a NextSeq 500. TCRdb itself trimmed the public reads at Q25 with fastp, ran MiXCR and retained productive beta chains. Each CDR3 protein appears once, grouped with its most common genes and DNA. Counted in this sample were tens of thousands of distinct CDR3 sequences; 3.5% to 5.5% of them appeared once. The leading ten clones occupy 10% of the sample. Source material: whole blood. These receptor sequences come from an adult who was a healthcare worker with PCR-confirmed SARS-CoV-2 infection or an uninfected control (not recorded which).

This clonotype was detected many times. The V and J genes are TRBV6-1 and TRBJ2-3; D call uncertain. V dropped 1 base and J dropped 0 bases, with 8 bases sitting between them. Germline CDR1 and CDR2: MNHNS and SASEGT. The CDR3 spans 15 residues. CDR3 sequence: CASSEDAFSTDTQYF. CDR3 coding DNA: TGTGCCAGCAGTGAAGATGCGTTTAGCACAGATACGCAGTATTTT.

The CDR3 protein is CSVEEADLAKNIQYF. In nucleotides, the CDR3 is TGCAGCGTTGAAGAAGCGGACCTAGCCAAAAACATTCAGTACTTC. The V call is TRBV29-1, the J call TRBJ2-4, with D possibly matching TRBD2 (5 bases). CDR3 size: 15 residues. Trimming stripped 0 bases from V and 0 bases from J, with 9 bases between. In germline, CDR1 is SQVTM, CDR2 ANQGSEA.

The sample holds a few counts of this clonotype. J is TRBJ1-1 and V is TRBV29-1; D is undetermined. Trimming removed 2 bases from V and 6 bases from J, with 13 bases in between. CDR1 is SQVTM, CDR2 ANQGSEA, per germline. The CDR3 spans 13 residues. The CDR3 region has the DNA TGCAGCGTTGAATCCGGGTTAGATGCTGAAGCTTTCTTT. Translation gives CSVESGLDAEAFF.

This clonotype was seen ten or more times. The V call is TRBV5-1, the J call TRBJ2-2; D is uncertain. Germline V lookup: CDR1 SGHRS, CDR2 YFSETQ. The V and J ends lost 0 bases and 6 bases respectively, with 15 bases between them. The CDR3 extends over 16 amino acids. CDR3 protein: CASSLDPLGRPGELFF. The CDR3 DNA sequence: TGCGCCAGCAGCTTGGATCCGTTAGGCCGTCCCGGGGAGCTGTTTTTT.

This rearrangement joins TRBV12-3 or TRBV12-4 to TRBJ1-2; a possible D gene is TRBD1 (5 bases). CDR3 length: 14 amino acids. Trimming stripped 3 bases from V and 5 bases from J, with 13 bases between. The CDR3 coding sequence is TGTGCCAGCAGTTTTGGGGGACTGCGATATGGCTACACCTTC. This encodes CASSFGGLRYGYTF.

This clonotype was seen at least ten times. The V and J genes are TRBV29-1 and TRBJ2-1; D is possibly TRBD1 (5 bases). V was pared by 4 bases and J by 8 bases, with 9 bases between. CDR3 length equals 11 residues. Per the germline V gene, CDR1 is SQVTM and CDR2 is ANQGSEA. Written as DNA, the CDR3 is TGCAGCGTTGTAACAGGCCATGAGCAGTTCTTC. It translates to CSVVTGHEQFF.

This chain links TRBV29-1 with TRBJ2-2; TRBD2 matches 12 bases. V lost 2 bases, J lost 6 bases, and 4 bases stayed unmatched. Germline assignment: CDR1 SQVTM and CDR2 ANQGSEA. The CDR3 loop spans 15 amino acids. DNA of the CDR3: TGCAGCGTTGAATCTAGCGGGAGGGCAGCCGGGGAGCTGTTTTTT. This sequence encodes CSVESSGRAAGELFF.

This clonotype was recorded at least ten times. The V gene is TRBV5-1, the J gene TRBJ2-5; TRBD1 matches 8 bases. The CDR3 totals 15 residues. V was pared by 1 base and J by 5 bases, with 7 bases of the junction left unmatched. Germline values: CDR1 SGHRS, CDR2 YFSETQ. The CDR3 sequence: CASSLTGGMVETQYF. The DNA for the CDR3 is TGCGCCAGCAGCTTGACAGGGGGGATGGTGGAGACCCAGTACTTC.

This clonotype was recorded many times. V usage is TRBV7-6 and J usage is TRBJ2-7; no firm D call. V was trimmed by 1 base and J by 2 bases, leaving 21 bases between them. The CDR3 has 18 residues. The germline V gene has CDR1 SGHVS and CDR2 FNYEAQ. The CDR3 DNA is TGTGCCAGCAGCTTAGTGGCACCCCTTAGGGAAGAACCCTACGAGCAGTACTTC. The encoded protein is CASSLVAPLREEPYEQYF.